This T cell receptor (beta chain) came from a study of blood T cells in healthy people across ages. This CDR3 has 17 amino acids. CDR1 and CDR2 from the germline V gene are LNHNV and YYDKDF (reference sequence). V trimming: 3 bases; J trimming: 1 base; junction bases outside the gene matches: 4. Per individual sample, total RNA of at least 5.5 micrograms was extracted. With a J-beta primer mix and a sample-barcoded 5' primer, a second PCR ran about 7 to 12 cycles. Paired-end reads containing CDR3 totaled no fewer than 3 million for each sample. TCRdb called the 5' RACE reads again in MiXCR, with one record for every CDR3 protein. Altogether about 590,000 distinct CDR3 sequences are present, roughly 31% being singletons, with the ten largest covering about a sixth. This clonotype appeared many times. What it recognizes is unknown. Overall study results and limits: Naive T cell percentage strongly correlated with TCR beta diversity. Roughly linear declines in TCR beta diversity per million T cells occurred with age.

The origin of this receptor is a woman at least 80 years old in good health. Sequencing was done on a sample of blood. The chain joins TRBV15 to TRBJ2-5, with 14 bases fitting TRBD2. The CDR3 here is CATSRGTSGGAQETQYF. In DNA form, the CDR3 reads TGTGCCACCAGCAGGGGGACTAGCGGGGGAGCCCAAGAGACCCAGTACTTC.